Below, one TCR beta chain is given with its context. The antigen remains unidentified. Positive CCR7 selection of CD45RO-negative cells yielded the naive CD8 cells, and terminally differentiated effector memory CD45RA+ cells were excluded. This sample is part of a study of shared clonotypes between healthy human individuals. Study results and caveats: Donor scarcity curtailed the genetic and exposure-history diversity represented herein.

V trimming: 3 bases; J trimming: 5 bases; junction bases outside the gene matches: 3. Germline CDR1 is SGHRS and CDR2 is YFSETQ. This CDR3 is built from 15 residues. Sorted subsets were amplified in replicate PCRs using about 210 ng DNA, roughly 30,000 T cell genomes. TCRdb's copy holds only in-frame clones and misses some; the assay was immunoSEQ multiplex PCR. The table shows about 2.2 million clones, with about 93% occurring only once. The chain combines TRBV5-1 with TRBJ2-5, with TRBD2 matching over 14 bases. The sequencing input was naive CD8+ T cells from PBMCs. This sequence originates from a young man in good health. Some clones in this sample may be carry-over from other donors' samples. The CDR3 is CASSSGLAGVETQYF. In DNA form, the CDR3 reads TGCGCCAGCAGCTCGGGACTAGCGGGAGTTGAGACCCAGTACTTC.